This T cell receptor (beta chain) was retrieved from a study of read filtering for tumor transcriptome and immune sequencing. Overall study: R-ISS stage counts were under 10 for I, about 15 for II, 7 for III. DNase treatment preceded whole-transcriptome library preparation.

Worth noting for this clonotype: Antigen: not known.

Findings and caveats of the study: Sorted CD138-negative bone marrow cells were not purified T cells. RNA-seq captured clonotypes less deeply and reliably than IR-seq.

The germline V gene has CDR1 SNHLY and CDR2 FYNNEI. This CDR3 spans 14 amino acids. J lost 7 bases, V lost 6 bases, and 7 bases had no gene match. This library used 300 to 450 ng RNA and molecular barcoded adaptors spanning alpha/delta and beta/gamma chains. One entry per CDR3 protein, called by TCRdb with MiXCR from the reads. The sample includes 62,000 or so distinct CDR3 sequences, around 13% of them seen just once. Material for sequencing was a population of CD138-negative cells sorted from bone marrow. The sequence came from a donor aged 40 or over with multiple myeloma. The chain has TRBV2 and TRBJ1-5; 9 bases line up with TRBD1. CDR3 DNA: TGTGCCAGCAGCCCGGACAGGGGAAGACAGCCCCAGCATTTT. It is translated as CASSPDRGRQPQHF.